This T cell receptor beta chain was observed in a study of T cells in Graves' hyperthyroidism and ophthalmopathy. The study, taken as a whole, reports: A model of 13 V-J pairs discriminated ophthalmopathy from stable hyperthyroidism.

This clonotype occurred many times. Its specificity is unknown. Uncontrolled infection, other autoimmune disease, pregnancy and lactation each barred patients from inclusion. Every diagnosis used clinical symptoms, serum thyroxine and TRAb, thyroid ultrasound and orbital computed tomography. Losses at the gene ends were 8 bases for V and 2 bases for J; bases not matched to a gene: 5. This CDR3 is built from 13 residues. Germline values: CDR1 MDHEN, CDR2 SYDVKM. It was RNA transcripts that yielded the amplified TCR beta CDR3 regions. HTBI primers were the set used in a first-round RT-PCR of the TCR CDR3. MiXCR, run by TCRdb on the multiplex PCR reads, gives a single entry per CDR3 protein. This repertoire shows more than 500,000 distinct CDR3 sequences, around 15% found once; its top ten account for approximately 15%.

Sequencing was performed on blood. The chain combines TRBV28 with TRBJ2-7, with 8 bases fitting TRBD1. The sequence was obtained from a woman aged 40-49 years with Graves' hyperthyroidism. This chain's CDR3 is CASLGQAAYEQYF. CDR3 nucleotide sequence: TGTGCCAGCCTGGGACAGGCTGCCTACGAGCAGTACTTC.